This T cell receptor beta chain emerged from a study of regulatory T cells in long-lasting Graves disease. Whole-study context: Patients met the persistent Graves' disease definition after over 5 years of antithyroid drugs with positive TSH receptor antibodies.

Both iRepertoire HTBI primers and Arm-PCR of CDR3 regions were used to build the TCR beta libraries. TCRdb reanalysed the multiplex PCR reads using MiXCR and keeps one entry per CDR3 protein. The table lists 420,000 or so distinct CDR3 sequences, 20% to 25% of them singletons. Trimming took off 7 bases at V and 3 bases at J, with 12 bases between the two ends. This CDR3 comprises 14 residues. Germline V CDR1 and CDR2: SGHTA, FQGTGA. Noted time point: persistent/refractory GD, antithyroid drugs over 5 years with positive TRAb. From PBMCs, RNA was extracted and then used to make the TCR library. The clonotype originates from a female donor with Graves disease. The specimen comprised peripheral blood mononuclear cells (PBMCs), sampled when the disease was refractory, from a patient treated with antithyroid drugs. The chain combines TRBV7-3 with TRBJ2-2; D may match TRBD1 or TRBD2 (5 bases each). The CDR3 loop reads CASTRGADTGELFF. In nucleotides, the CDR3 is TGTGCCAGCACTAGAGGGGCTGACACCGGGGAGCTGTTTTTT. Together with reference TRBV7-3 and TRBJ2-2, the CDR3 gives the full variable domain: GAGVSQTPSNKVTEKGKYVELRCDPISGHTALYWYRQSLGQGPEFLIYFQGTGAADDSGLPNDRFFAVRPEGSVSTLKIQRTERGDSAVYLCASTRGADTGELFFGEGSRLTVL.